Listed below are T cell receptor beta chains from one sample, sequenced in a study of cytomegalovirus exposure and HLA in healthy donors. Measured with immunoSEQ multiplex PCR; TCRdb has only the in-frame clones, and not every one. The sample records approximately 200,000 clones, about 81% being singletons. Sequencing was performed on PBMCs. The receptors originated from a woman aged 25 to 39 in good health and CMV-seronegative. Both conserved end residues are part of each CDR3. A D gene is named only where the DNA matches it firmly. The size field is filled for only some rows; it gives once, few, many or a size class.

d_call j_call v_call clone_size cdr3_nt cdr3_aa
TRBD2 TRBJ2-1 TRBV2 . TGTGCCAGCAGCGCAATAGCGGGAGGAGCCGGTGAGCAGTTCTTC CASSAIAGGAGEQFF
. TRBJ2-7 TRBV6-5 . TGTGCCAGCAGTGACGGGACTCCCTACGAGCAGTACTTC CASSDGTPYEQYF
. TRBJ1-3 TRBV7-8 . TGTGCCAGCAGCTTAGGGGGGCTTGGAAACACCATATATTTT CASSLGGLGNTIYF
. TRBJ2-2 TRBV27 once TGTGCCAGCAGTTTGCCTCCACAAATCGGACAGCGCACCGGGGAGCTGTTTTTT CASSLPPQIGQRTGELFF
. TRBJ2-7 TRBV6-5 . TGTGCCAGCAAAACTAGCCCCGCACGGGCCTACGAGCAGTACTTC CASKTSPARAYEQYF
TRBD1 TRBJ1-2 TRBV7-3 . TGTGCCAGCAGCTTAGGGACAGGAAGCTATGGCTACACCTTC CASSLGTGSYGYTF
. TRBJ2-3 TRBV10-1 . TGCGCCAGCAGTGTTCAGGGACTTCGCGGGAATACGCAGTATTTT CASSVQGLRGNTQYF
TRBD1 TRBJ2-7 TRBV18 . TGTGCCAGCTCCCTCCGGGACAGCATTTACGAGCAGTACTTC CASSLRDSIYEQYF
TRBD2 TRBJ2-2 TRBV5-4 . TGTGCCAGCAGCCGACTAGCGGGAGACACCACCGGGGAGCTGTTTTTT CASSRLAGDTTGELFF
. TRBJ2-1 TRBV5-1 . TGCGCCAGCAGCTTAGTGACTACCCGTCCTGAGCAGTTCTTC CASSLVTTRPEQFF
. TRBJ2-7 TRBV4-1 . TGCGCCAGCAGCCAAGATGGAGCGGTAAGCTCCTACGAGCAGTACTTC CASSQDGAVSSYEQYF
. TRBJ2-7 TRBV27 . TGTGCCAGCAGTTCCGAAGCCTACCACGAGCAGTACTTC CASSSEAYHEQYF
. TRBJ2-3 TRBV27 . TGTGCCAGCATGATACAGGCTAGCACAGATACGCAGTATTTT CASMIQASTDTQYF
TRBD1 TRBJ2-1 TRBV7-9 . TGTGCCAGCAGACCGGTCGGACAGGGGGCGTACAATGAGCAGTTCTTC CASRPVGQGAYNEQFF
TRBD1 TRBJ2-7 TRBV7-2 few TGTGCCAGTGGACAGGCCTACGAGCAGTACTTC CASGQAYEQYF
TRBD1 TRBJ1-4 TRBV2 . TGTGCCAGCAGTAAGGGGACAGTAGCCGAAAAACTGTTTTTT CASSKGTVAEKLFF
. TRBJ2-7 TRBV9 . TGTGCCAGCAGCCAGGGTTCGGACTACGAGCAGTACTTC CASSQGSDYEQYF
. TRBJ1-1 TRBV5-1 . TGCGCCAGCAGCTTGATCAGGGGTACCAACACTGAAGCTTTCTTT CASSLIRGTNTEAFF
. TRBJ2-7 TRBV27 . TGTGCCAGCAGGTCCCGTGGGGCCCTTTTTTCCTACGAGCAGTACTTC CASRSRGALFSYEQYF
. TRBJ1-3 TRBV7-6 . TGTGCCAGCAGCTTAGGTCGGAGGGCAAACACCATATATTTT CASSLGRRANTIYF
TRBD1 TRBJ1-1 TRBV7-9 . TGTGCCAGCAGCTTGGGACAGGGGCGGACTGAAGCTTTCTTT CASSLGQGRTEAFF
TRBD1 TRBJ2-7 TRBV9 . TGTGCCAGCAGCGTAGCAACCGTTGGGACAGGAAACACCTACGAGCAGTACTTC CASSVATVGTGNTYEQYF
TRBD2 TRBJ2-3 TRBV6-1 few TGTGCCAGCAGTGAAACTAGCGGGGGGGCAGATACGCAGTATTTT CASSETSGGADTQYF
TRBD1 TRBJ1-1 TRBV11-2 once TGTGCCAGCAGCTTAGTTGGCGTGGGGACAGGGGGCACTGAAGCTTTCTTT CASSLVGVGTGGTEAFF
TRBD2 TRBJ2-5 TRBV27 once TGTGCCAGCAGTCCGGGACTAGCGGGAGGGACTGCCCAAGAGACCCAGTACTTC CASSPGLAGGTAQETQYF
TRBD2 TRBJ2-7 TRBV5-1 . TGCGCCAGCAGCTCCGCGACTAGCGGGGGGGTGGGGGAGCAGTACTTC CASSSATSGGVGEQYF
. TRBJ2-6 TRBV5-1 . TGCGCCAGCAGTGAGGGCGAGGCTGGGGCCAACGTCCTGACTTTC CASSEGEAGANVLTF
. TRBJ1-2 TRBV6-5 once TGTGCCAGCAGGCAGGACTATGGCTACACCTTC CASRQDYGYTF
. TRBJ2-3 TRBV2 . TGTGCCAGCAGTGAGGTAAGGGCGGGGTCGGCAGATACGCAGTATTTT CASSEVRAGSADTQYF
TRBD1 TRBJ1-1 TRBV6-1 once TGTGCCAGCAGTCCCGACAGGGGGGACACTGAAGCTTTCTTT CASSPDRGDTEAFF
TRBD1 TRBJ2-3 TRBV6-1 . TGTGCCAGCAGTGACGTGACAGGGATGCAGCGTACGCAGTATTTT CASSDVTGMQRTQYF
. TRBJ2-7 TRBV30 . TGTGCCCTGAACCTTCAGGGCCCCCGCGAGCAGTACTTC CALNLQGPREQYF
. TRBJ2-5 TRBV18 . TGTGCCAGCTCACCGGGGGGAACAGGAGAGACCCAGTACTTC CASSPGGTGETQYF
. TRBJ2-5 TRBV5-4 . TGTGCCAGCAGCCCCGGGGGAACAGCGAAAGAGACCCAGTACTTC CASSPGGTAKETQYF
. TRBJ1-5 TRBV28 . TGTGCCAGCAGGCACAGGGTTTCTTCGGGCAATCAGCCCCAGCATTTT CASRHRVSSGNQPQHF
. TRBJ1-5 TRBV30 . TGTGCCTGGGGACAGCCAAATCAGCCCCAGCATTTT CAWGQPNQPQHF
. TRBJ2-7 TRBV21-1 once TGTGCCAGCAGCATCCCACTAGCGCCGACCTACGAGCAGTACTTC CASSIPLAPTYEQYF
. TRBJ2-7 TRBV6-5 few TGTGCCAGCAGCCCGGACTCGAGCTCCTACGAGCAGTACTTC CASSPDSSSYEQYF
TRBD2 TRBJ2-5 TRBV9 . TGTGCCAGCAGCGTAGTAGCGGGGGGCCCCCAAGAGACCCAGTACTTC CASSVVAGGPQETQYF
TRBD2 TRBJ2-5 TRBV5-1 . TGCGCCAGCAGCCGGACTAGCGGGCCCCTAGAGGCCCAGTACTTC CASSRTSGPLEAQYF
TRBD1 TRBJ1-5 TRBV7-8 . TGTGCCAGCAGCTTCCCCGGGACAGGGGGCATTAGTGGCAATCAGCCCCAGCATTTT CASSFPGTGGISGNQPQHF
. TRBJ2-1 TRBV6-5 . TGTGCCAGCAGTTACGACGGGAGCCCCAATGAGCAGTTCTTC CASSYDGSPNEQFF
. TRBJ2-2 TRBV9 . TGTGCCAGCAGCCGGGGGAACACCGGGGAGCTGTTTTTT CASSRGNTGELFF